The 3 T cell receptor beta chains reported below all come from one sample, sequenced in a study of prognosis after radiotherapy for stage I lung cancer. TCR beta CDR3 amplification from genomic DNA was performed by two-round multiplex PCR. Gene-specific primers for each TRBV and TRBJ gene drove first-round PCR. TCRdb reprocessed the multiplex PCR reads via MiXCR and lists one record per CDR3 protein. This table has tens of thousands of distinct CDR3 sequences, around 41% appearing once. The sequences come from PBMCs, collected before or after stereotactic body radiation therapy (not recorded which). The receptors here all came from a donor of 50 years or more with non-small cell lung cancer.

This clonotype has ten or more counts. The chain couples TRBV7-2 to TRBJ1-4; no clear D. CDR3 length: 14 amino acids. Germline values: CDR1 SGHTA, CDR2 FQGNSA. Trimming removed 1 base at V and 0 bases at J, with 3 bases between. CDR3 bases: TGTGCCAGCAGCTTAGTAACAACTAATGAAAAACTGTTTTTT. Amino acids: CASSLVTTNEKLFF.

The CDR3 reads CASSYPLGPGGVYTF. The CDR3 coding sequence is TGTGCCAGCAGTTACCCGTTGGGCCCCGGTGGTGTTTACACCTTC. J is TRBJ1-2 and V is TRBV6-2 or TRBV6-3; D unresolved. Trimming took 2 bases from V and 11 from J, leaving 21 bases between them. The CDR3 extends over 15 amino acids. In germline, CDR1 is MNHEY, CDR2 SVGEGT.

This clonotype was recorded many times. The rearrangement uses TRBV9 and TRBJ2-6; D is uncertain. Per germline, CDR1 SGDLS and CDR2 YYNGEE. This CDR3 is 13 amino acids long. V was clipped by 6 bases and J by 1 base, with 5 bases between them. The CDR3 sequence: CASIYSGANVLTF. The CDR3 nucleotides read TGTGCCAGCATCTATTCTGGGGCCAACGTCCTGACTTTC. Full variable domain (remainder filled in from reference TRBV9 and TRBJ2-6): DSGVTQTPKHLITATGQRVTLRCSPRSGDLSVYWYQQSLDQGLQFLIQYYNGEERAKGNILERFSAQQFPDLHSELNLSSLELGDSALYFCASIYSGANVLTFGAGSRLTVL.